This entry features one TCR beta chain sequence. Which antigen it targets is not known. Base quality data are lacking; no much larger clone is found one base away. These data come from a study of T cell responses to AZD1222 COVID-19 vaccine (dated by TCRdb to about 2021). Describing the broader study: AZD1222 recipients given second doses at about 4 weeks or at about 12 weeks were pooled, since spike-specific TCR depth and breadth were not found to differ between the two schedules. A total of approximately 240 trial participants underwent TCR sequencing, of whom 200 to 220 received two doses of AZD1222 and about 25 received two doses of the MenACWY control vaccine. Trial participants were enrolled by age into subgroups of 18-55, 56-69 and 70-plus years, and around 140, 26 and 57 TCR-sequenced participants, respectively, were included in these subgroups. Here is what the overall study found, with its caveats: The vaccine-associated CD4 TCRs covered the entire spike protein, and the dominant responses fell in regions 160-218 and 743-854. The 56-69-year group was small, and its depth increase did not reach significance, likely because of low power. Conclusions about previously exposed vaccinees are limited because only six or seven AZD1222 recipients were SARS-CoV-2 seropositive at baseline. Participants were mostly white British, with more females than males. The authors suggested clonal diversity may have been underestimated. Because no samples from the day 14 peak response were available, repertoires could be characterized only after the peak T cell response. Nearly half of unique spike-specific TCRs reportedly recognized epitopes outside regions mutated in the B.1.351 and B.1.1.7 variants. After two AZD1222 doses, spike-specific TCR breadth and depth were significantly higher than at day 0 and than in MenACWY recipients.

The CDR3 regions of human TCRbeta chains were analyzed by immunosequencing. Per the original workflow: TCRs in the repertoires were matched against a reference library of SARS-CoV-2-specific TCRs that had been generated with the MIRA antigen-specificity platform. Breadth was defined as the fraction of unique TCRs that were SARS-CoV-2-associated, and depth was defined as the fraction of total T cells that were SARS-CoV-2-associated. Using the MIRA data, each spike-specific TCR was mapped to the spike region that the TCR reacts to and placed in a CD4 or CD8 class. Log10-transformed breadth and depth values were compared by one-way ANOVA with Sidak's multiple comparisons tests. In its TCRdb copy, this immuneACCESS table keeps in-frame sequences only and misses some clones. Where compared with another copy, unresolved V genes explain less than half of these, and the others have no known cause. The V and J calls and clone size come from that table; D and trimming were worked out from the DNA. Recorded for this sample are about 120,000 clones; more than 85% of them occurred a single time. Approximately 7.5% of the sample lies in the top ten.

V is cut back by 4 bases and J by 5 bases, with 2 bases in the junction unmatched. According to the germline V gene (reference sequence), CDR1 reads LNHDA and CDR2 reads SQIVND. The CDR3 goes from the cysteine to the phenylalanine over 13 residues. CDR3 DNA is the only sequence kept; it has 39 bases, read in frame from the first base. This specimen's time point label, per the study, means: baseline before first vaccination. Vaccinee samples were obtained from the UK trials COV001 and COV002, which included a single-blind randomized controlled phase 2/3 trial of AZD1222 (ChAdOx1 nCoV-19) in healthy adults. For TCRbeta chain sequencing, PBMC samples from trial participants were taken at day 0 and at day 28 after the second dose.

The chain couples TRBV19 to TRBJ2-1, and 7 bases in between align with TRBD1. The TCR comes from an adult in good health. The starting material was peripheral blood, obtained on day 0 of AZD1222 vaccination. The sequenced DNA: TGTGCCAGTAGTACACAGGGGAACAATGAGCAGTTCTTC. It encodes CASSTQGNNEQFF. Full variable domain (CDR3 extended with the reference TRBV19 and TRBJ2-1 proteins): DGGITQSPKYLFRKEGQNVTLSCEQNLNHDAMYWYRQDPGQGLRLIYYSQIVNDFQKGDIAEGYSVSREKKESFPLTVTSAQKNPTAFYLCASSTQGNNEQFFGPGTRLTVL.